A few counts support the clone carrying this TCR beta chain. Its antigen is not identified. This sample is drawn from a study of response to subunit inactivated influenza vaccine. Study results and limitations: Authors suggested each seasonal flu vaccination may recruit only limited numbers of new T cells.

The germline V gene encodes CDR1 LGHNA and CDR2 YNFKEQ. V shed 1 base and J shed 1 base, with 14 bases lying between them. The CDR3 contains 16 residues. TCRdb analysed the RT-PCR reads with MiXCR anew, one entry per CDR3 protein. The data contain roughly 500,000 distinct CDR3 sequences, 25% of them singletons. The receptor was derived from a man aged 45 to 65 who received an inactivated influenza vaccine. This chain links TRBV4-2 with TRBJ2-7, with a tentative D call TRBD2 (5 bases). The source material was CD4+ T cells sorted from PBMCs, sampled more than 4 days after vaccination. The CDR3 DNA reads TGTGCCAGCAGCCAAGGGACTTCGGACGGATCCTACGAGCAGTACTTC. This encodes CASSQGTSDGSYEQYF.